One sample yielded the 28 T cell receptor beta chains listed below, sequenced in a study of graft-versus-host responses after intestinal transplantation. Both intraepithelial and lamina propria lymphocytes were released by processing graft tissue. The repertoire was sequenced with immunoSEQ multiplex PCR; TCRdb's copy has only in-frame clones and lacks some. The sample holds around 15,000 clones, around three fifths seen once. The sequenced sample was ileum tissue, obtained 524 days after transplant. The receptors originated from a human patient who received an intestinal transplant, so some T cells may come from the graft donor.

CDR3 protein: CASSLPGSRPETQYF. The CDR3, as DNA: TGTGCCAGCAGCCTCCCTGGGAGTAGACCAGAGACCCAGTACTTC. The gene calls are TRBV11-2 and TRBJ2-5; D may be TRBD2 (5 bases). Germline CDR1 and CDR2: SGHAT and FQNNGV. This CDR3 contains 15 residues. V lost 5 bases and J 4 bases, leaving 17 bases between the germline ends.

The table lists this clone with a few counts. The chain is built from TRBV5-1 and TRBJ2-7; D may be TRBD2 (5 bases). The CDR3 length is 12 residues. Trimming removed 3 bases from V and 4 bases from J, with 8 bases in between. Per the germline V gene, CDR1 is SGHRS and CDR2 is YFSETQ. The CDR3 reads CASSSTGYEQYF. The CDR3 DNA reads TGCGCCAGCAGCTCGACGGGATACGAGCAGTACTTC.

The rearrangement uses TRBV30 and TRBJ1-1; 9 nucleotides match TRBD1. The CDR3 length is 13 residues. The J segment lost 11 bases and the V segment lost 0 bases, leaving 7 bases of the junction unmatched. The V gene's germline CDR1 is GTSNPN and CDR2 SVGIG (reference sequence). The chain's CDR3 is CAWSVNRGLGAFF. CDR3 coding DNA: TGTGCCTGGAGTGTAAACAGGGGGCTAGGGGCTTTCTTT.

The chain combines TRBV27 with TRBJ1-2; D call uncertain. CDR1 is MNHEY, CDR2 SMNVEV, per germline (reference sequence). Deletions cut 6 bases from V and 4 bases from J, with 9 bases between. The CDR3 loop spans 12 amino acids. The CDR3 spells CASRLGSYGYTF. CDR3 nucleotides: TGTGCCAGCAGACTCGGTAGCTATGGCTACACCTTC.

This chain uses TRBV19 with TRBJ1-1; the match to TRBD1 covers 9 bases. Germline loops: CDR1 LNHDA, CDR2 SQIVND (reference sequence). The CDR3 sequence is 14 residues long. J lost 6 bases, V lost 4 bases, and 6 bases had no gene match. Here the CDR3 DNA reads TGTGCCAGTAGTAGACAGGGGGAAGGCGCTGAAGCTTTCTTT. This encodes CASSRQGEGAEAFF.

This clone was found a few times. The chain joins TRBV30 to TRBJ2-2; no reliable D call. The CDR3 is 11 residues long. The V end lost 7 bases, the J end lost 6 bases, and 9 bases lay between the germline ends. Germline V gene lookup returns CDR1 GTSNPN and CDR2 SVGIG (reference sequence). The CDR3 nucleotides are TGTGCCTCTCAGGAACCCGGGGAGCTGTTTTTT. Translation gives CASQEPGELFF.

In its sample, this clone ranks as large (0.1 to 1%). The gene calls are TRBV10-1 and TRBJ1-2; no definite D call. The CDR3 extends over 13 amino acids. V lost 4 bases to trimming and J lost 1 base, with 7 bases between them. Germline values: CDR1 WNHNN, CDR2 SYGVQD (reference sequence). The CDR3 reads CASSASLNYGYTF. The CDR3 DNA sequence: TGCGCCAGCAGTGCTAGCCTTAACTATGGCTACACCTTC.

V gene TRBV19 combines with J gene TRBJ1-5, with unresolved D. Germline V lookup: CDR1 LNHDA, CDR2 SQIVND (reference sequence). This CDR3 region has 14 residues. V was trimmed by 5 bases and J by 1 base, leaving 9 bases between them. CDR3 sequence (DNA): TGTGCCAGTAGTCGAGAGGGAAGCAATCAGCCCCAGCATTTT. It encodes CASSREGSNQPQHF.

By its share, this clone is medium-sized (0.01 to 0.1%). The chain links TRBV7-2 to TRBJ2-4, with TRBD1 identical over 7 bases. The CDR3 is made up of 16 amino acids. Germline CDR1 SGHTA, CDR2 FQGNSA. With 2 bases clipped from V and 0 bases from J, the junction kept 4 bases outside the gene matches. CDR3 nucleotides: TGTGCCAGCAGCTTATCCGGGACAGTAGCCAAAAACATTCAGTACTTC. Translated, it gives CASSLSGTVAKNIQYF.

The V call is TRBV5-1, the J call TRBJ2-1, with a tentative D call TRBD1 (6 bases). The CDR3 is 16 amino acids. The V and J ends lost 3 bases and 6 bases respectively, with 19 bases between them. CDR1 and CDR2 (germline): SGHRS, YFSETQ. The CDR3: CASSWRFDRLINEQFF. The CDR3 region has the DNA TGCGCCAGCAGCTGGAGGTTTGACAGGCTAATCAATGAGCAGTTCTTC.

This chain connects TRBV5-8 to TRBJ2-5; TRBD2 matches at 10 bases. This CDR3 spans 16 amino acids. The V segment lost 0 bases and the J segment 4 bases; nucleotides outside the gene matches: 6. Germline CDR1 and CDR2: SGHTS and YDEGEE. The CDR3 nucleotides are TGTGCCAGCAGCTTGGCGGGGACTAGCGACTTAGAGACCCAGTACTTC. It encodes CASSLAGTSDLETQYF.

The rearrangement uses TRBV30 and TRBJ2-3, with D uncertain. This CDR3 region has 12 residues. Trimming removed 0 bases at V and 5 bases at J, with 6 bases between. CDR1 GTSNPN and CDR2 SVGIG come from the germline V gene (reference sequence). CDR3 DNA sequence: TGTGCCTGGAGTGTAACGGGAGATACGCAGTATTTT. Its translation is CAWSVTGDTQYF.

V usage is TRBV19 and J usage is TRBJ2-1; 10 bases align to TRBD2. The CDR3 spans 16 residues. Per the germline V gene, CDR1 is LNHDA and CDR2 is SQIVND (reference sequence). V gave up 5 bases and J gave up 3 bases; unmatched junction bases: 7. The CDR3: CASSRLLAGFYNEQFF. The CDR3, as DNA: TGTGCCAGTAGTCGATTACTAGCGGGATTCTACAATGAGCAGTTCTTC.

The chain uses TRBV30 and TRBJ2-5; D may be TRBD2 (6 bases). Germline loops: CDR1 GTSNPN, CDR2 SVGIG (reference sequence). The CDR3 is 15 residues long. Trimming took off 4 bases at V and 1 base at J, with 16 bases between the two ends. The CDR3 is CAWTRRGWVQETQYF. CDR3 nucleotide sequence: TGTGCCTGGACCCGTCGGGGGTGGGTCCAAGAGACCCAGTACTTC.

This clone was seen a handful of times. V is TRBV19 and J is TRBJ1-1, with D possibly being TRBD1 (5 bases). This CDR3 is built from 16 residues. V lost 5 bases and J 3 bases, leaving 19 bases between the germline ends. CDR1 and CDR2 from the germline V gene are LNHDA and SQIVND (reference sequence). CDR3: CASSGGRGIWDTEAFF. The CDR3, as DNA: TGTGCCAGTAGTGGGGGACGGGGGATATGGGACACTGAAGCTTTCTTT.

The V call is TRBV30, the J call TRBJ1-5, with 7 bases fitting TRBD1. This CDR3 region has 16 residues. Germline-derived CDR1 and CDR2 are GTSNPN and SVGIG (reference sequence). V lost 1 base, J lost 6 bases, and 12 bases stayed unmatched. The CDR3 loop reads CAWSESPRGRVQPQHF. Written as DNA, the CDR3 is TGTGCCTGGAGTGAAAGCCCAAGGGGGCGCGTTCAGCCCCAGCATTTT.

V and J are TRBV5-1 and TRBJ2-7; 12 nucleotides align to TRBD1. V was pared by 4 bases and J by 4 bases, with 3 bases of the junction left unmatched. Germline CDR1 SGHRS, CDR2 YFSETQ. The CDR3 consists of 14 residues. The chain's CDR3 is CASSGTGGEYEQYF. The CDR3 DNA sequence: TGCGCCAGCAGCGGGACAGGGGGCGAATACGAGCAGTACTTC.

As concerns this clone: The same CDR3 is also encoded by other DNA sequences in this sample. CDR3 nucleotide sequence: TGTGCCAGTAGCCCCCTCGCTGGGGGGAACACAGATACGCAGTATTTT. It specifies CASSPLAGGNTDTQYF. This rearrangement joins TRBV7-8 to TRBJ2-3; D may be TRBD2 (6 bases). Germline CDR1 is SGHVS and CDR2 is FQNEAQ. Trimming shortened V by 9 bases and J by 2 bases, and 21 bases separated the two germline ends. CDR3 size: 16 residues.

The chain uses TRBV19 and TRBJ1-4, with D unclear. V was clipped by 1 base and J by 5 bases, with 11 bases between them. The germline CDR1 and CDR2 sequences are LNHDA and SQIVND (reference sequence). CDR3 size: 15 residues. The CDR3 DNA is TGTGCCAGTAGTATAGGAGGGTCGACCAATGAAAAACTGTTTTTT. Amino acids: CASSIGGSTNEKLFF.

The count of this clone is one. V gene TRBV29-1 combines with J gene TRBJ2-1; D may be TRBD1 (6 bases). CDR1 and CDR2 (germline): SQVTM, ANQGSEA. The length of the CDR3 is 10 residues. Deletions cut 6 bases from V and 15 bases from J, with 15 bases between. The CDR3 DNA sequence: TGCAGCGTACAGGGTGCGATGCCGTTCTTC. Its translation is CSVQGAMPFF.

In regard to this clone: Other DNA variants within this sample encode the same CDR3. The chain has TRBV19 and TRBJ2-7; 15 nucleotides line up with TRBD2. This CDR3 is built from 15 residues. V lost 6 bases, J lost 5 bases, and 5 bases stayed unmatched. CDR1 is LNHDA and CDR2 is SQIVND in the germline V gene (reference sequence). The CDR3 DNA is TGTGCCAGTAGCGTCGGACTAGCGGGGGGGAACGAGCAGTACTTC. It specifies CASSVGLAGGNEQYF.

The V call is TRBV5-8, the J call TRBJ2-2, with a possible D match to TRBD2 (6 bases). V lost 2 bases and J lost 7, with 12 bases in between. The CDR3 covers 14 residues. Per germline, CDR1 SGHTS and CDR2 YDEGEE. The CDR3 is CASSFGGVGGELFF. CDR3 coding DNA: TGTGCCAGCAGCTTTGGAGGGGTCGGCGGGGAGCTGTTTTTT.

The table lists this clone with a few counts. This chain uses TRBV29-1 with TRBJ1-2; no firm D call. There are 13 residues in the CDR3. Trimming removed 7 bases from V and 0 bases from J, with 12 bases in between. The germline V gene encodes CDR1 SQVTM and CDR2 ANQGSEA. As DNA, the CDR3 is TGCAGCGCCCGCGGCAACTCTAACTATGGCTACACCTTC. Its translation is CSARGNSNYGYTF.

This clone was counted a few times. The chain combines TRBV19 with TRBJ2-5; TRBD1 aligns across 9 bases. Germline lookup yields CDR1 LNHDA and CDR2 SQIVND (reference sequence). With 3 bases clipped from V and 3 bases from J, the junction kept 5 bases outside the gene matches. CDR3 length: 15 amino acids. The CDR3 region has the DNA TGTGCCAGTAGTATGGCCCGGACAGGGGAAGAGACCCAGTACTTC. Its translation is CASSMARTGEETQYF. Full variable domain (outside the CDR3, taken from reference TRBV19 and TRBJ2-5): DGGITQSPKYLFRKEGQNVTLSCEQNLNHDAMYWYRQDPGQGLRLIYYSQIVNDFQKGDIAEGYSVSREKKESFPLTVTSAQKNPTAFYLCASSMARTGEETQYFGPGTRLLVL.

V is TRBV4-1 and J is TRBJ1-2, with a weak D call TRBD1 (5 bases). CDR1 MGHRA and CDR2 YSYEKL come from the germline V gene. The CDR3 sequence is 15 residues long. The V gene lost 0 bases and the J gene lost 4 bases, with 12 bases spanning the gap. Here the CDR3 reads CASSQDQQETYGYTF. The CDR3 nucleotides read TGCGCCAGCAGCCAAGATCAACAGGAGACCTATGGCTACACCTTC.

The count of this clone is one. V usage is TRBV29-1 and J usage is TRBJ2-5; D not certain. The CDR3 consists of 13 residues. Germline lookup yields CDR1 SQVTM and CDR2 ANQGSEA. Trimming took off 2 bases at V and 1 base at J, with 8 bases between the two ends. As DNA, the CDR3 is TGCAGCGTTGAATACAACAGCCAAGAGACCCAGTACTTC. It codes for CSVEYNSQETQYF.

The rearrangement joins TRBV4-3 to TRBJ2-7; 10 bases line up with TRBD1. Germline V gene sequence: CDR1 LGHNA, CDR2 YSLEER. This CDR3 spans 16 amino acids. The V gene end was trimmed by 4 bases and the J gene end by 3 bases; junction bases not matched to a gene: 9. CDR3 region: CASSLGQGQGDYEQYF. CDR3 bases: TGCGCCAGCAGCCTAGGCCAAGGACAGGGGGACTACGAGCAGTACTTC.

The chain employs TRBV7-2 and TRBJ2-1, with 10 bases identical to TRBD2. The CDR3 covers 15 residues. The V gene end was trimmed by 7 bases and the J gene end by 5 bases; junction bases not matched to a gene: 8. Germline CDR1 and CDR2: SGHTA and FQGNSA. The CDR3 sequence: CASTNSGGFNNEQFF. DNA for the CDR3: TGTGCCAGCACTAATAGCGGGGGGTTCAACAATGAGCAGTTCTTC.